A selection of T cell receptor beta chains follows, all from one sample in a study of cytomegalovirus exposure and HLA in healthy donors. Sequenced by immunoSEQ multiplex PCR; TCRdb stores in-frame clones only, minus some. The table has some 130,000 clones, 75% to 80% seen once. The sequencing sample was made of PBMCs. The source is a man younger than 45 in good health and CMV-seronegative. CDR3s include the opening cysteine and the closing phenylalanine or tryptophan. A D gene is named only where the DNA matches it firmly. Not all rows give a size; the values are once, few, many and, for expanded clones, a class.

CDR3,DNA,D,J,V,size
CASGETGAQPQHF,TGTGCCAGTGGGGAGACAGGGGCTCAGCCCCAGCATTTT,TRBD1,TRBJ1-5,TRBV6-1,NA
CASTLRSSGSVTDTQYF,TGCGCCAGCACCCTCAGAAGTAGCGGGAGTGTAACAGATACGCAGTATTTT,TRBD2,TRBJ2-3,TRBV5-1,NA
CASSDGTIYNEQFF,TGTGCCAGCAGCGACGGGACTATCTACAATGAGCAGTTCTTC,TRBD2,TRBJ2-1,TRBV9,NA
CASRVRLANQETQYF,TGTGCCAGCAGAGTCCGACTAGCGAACCAAGAGACCCAGTACTTC,TRBD2,TRBJ2-5,TRBV6-6,NA
CASSLGQGRYTGELFF,TGTGCCAGCAGCCTGGGACAGGGGAGATACACCGGGGAGCTGTTTTTT,TRBD1,TRBJ2-2,TRBV14,NA
CAISESGRDPLTQETQYF,TGTGCCATCAGCGAAAGCGGGAGAGACCCGCTAACACAAGAGACCCAGTACTTC,TRBD2,TRBJ2-5,TRBV10-3,NA
CASSRNRQGAHTTYGYTF,TGTGCCAGCAGCAGAAACAGACAGGGGGCTCACACCACGTATGGCTACACCTTC,TRBD1,TRBJ1-2,TRBV27,NA
CASSRTGGGEAFF,TGCGCTAGCAGCCGGACAGGGGGCGGTGAAGCTTTCTTT,TRBD1,TRBJ1-1,TRBV5-1,NA
CASSLELAGGPAAETQYF,TGTGCCAGCAGCTTAGAGCTAGCGGGAGGCCCGGCGGCAGAGACCCAGTACTTC,TRBD2,TRBJ2-5,TRBV11-2,NA
CASSPRQGVYEQYF,TGTGCCAGCTCACCCCGACAGGGAGTCTACGAGCAGTACTTC,TRBD1,TRBJ2-7,TRBV18,few
CASSPGRGYNEQFF,TGTGCCAGCAGCCCTGGGCGGGGTTACAATGAGCAGTTCTTC,NA,TRBJ2-1,TRBV9,once
CASSLVQSTDTQYF,TGTGCCAGCAGCTTAGTACAAAGCACAGATACGCAGTATTTT,NA,TRBJ2-3,TRBV7-9,few
CASSENGGGTYEKLFF,TGTGCCAGCAGTGAAAATGGAGGGGGCACGTATGAAAAACTGTTTTTT,TRBD1,TRBJ1-4,TRBV6-1,NA
CASSFASGTGELFF,TGTGCCAGCAGCTTTGCTAGCGGCACCGGGGAGCTGTTTTTT,TRBD2,TRBJ2-2,TRBV7-3,few
CASSLRGQPNTGELFF,TGTGCCAGCAGCTTGAGGGGACAGCCCAACACCGGGGAGCTGTTTTTT,TRBD1,TRBJ2-2,TRBV5-6,NA
CASSYSGTDYEQYF,TGTGCCAGCAGTTACTCGGGCACCGACTACGAGCAGTACTTC,NA,TRBJ2-7,TRBV6-5,NA
CASSVGQVGNTIYF,TGTGCCAGCAGCGTAGGGCAGGTTGGAAACACCATATATTTT,NA,TRBJ1-3,TRBV9,NA
CASSRQGPPISKQYF,TGTGCCAGCAGCAGACAGGGGCCACCTATTAGCAAGCAGTACTTC,TRBD1,TRBJ2-7,TRBV9,NA
CASSYSISGRYYEQYF,TGTGCCAGCAGTTACTCGATTTCTGGGAGGTACTACGAGCAGTACTTC,NA,TRBJ2-7,TRBV6-5,NA
CASRDRGTDTQYF,TGTGCCAGCAGGGACAGAGGCACAGATACGCAGTATTTT,NA,TRBJ2-3,TRBV6-1,NA
CASSLGGRAYEQYF,TGTGCCAGCAGCTTAGGCGGGAGGGCCTACGAGCAGTACTTC,TRBD2,TRBJ2-7,TRBV7-2,NA
CASSLLGSVRTSGLETQYF,TGCGCCAGCAGCCTCTTAGGGTCGGTAAGGACTAGCGGGCTCGAGACCCAGTACTTC,TRBD2,TRBJ2-5,TRBV5-1,once